Listed below are T cell receptor beta chains from one sample, sequenced in a study of T cell changes during pregnancy in multiple sclerosis. Assay used: immunoSEQ multiplex PCR; TCRdb lists only in-frame clones, some missing. The sample consists of 50,000 to 60,000 clones, about 88% of them appearing once. The sample consisted of peripheral blood, taken after pregnancy. These receptor sequences come from a female donor with multiple sclerosis, enrolled in a pregnancy study. The CDR3 runs from the conserved cysteine through the conserved F or W. D genes are given only for firm matches. Some rows mark clone size as missing; the rest say once, few, many or name a class of expanded clone.

NA | TRBJ1-2 | NA | TRBV5-1 | CASSPDRNGYTF | TGCGCCAGCAGCCCTGACAGAAATGGCTACACCTTC
NA | TRBJ2-7 | TRBD1 | TRBV18 | CASSPFDRGHEQYF | TGTGCCAGCTCACCATTCGACAGGGGTCACGAGCAGTACTTC
NA | TRBJ2-2 | NA | TRBV18 | CASSTSTGELFF | TGTGCCAGTTCCACATCCACCGGGGAGCTGTTTTTT
NA | TRBJ2-4 | NA | TRBV14 | CASSQAGSSVQYF | TGTGCCAGCAGCCAAGCGGGGAGTAGCGTTCAGTACTTC
NA | TRBJ2-3 | NA | TRBV7-6 | CASSLEVRGKGTDTQYF | TGTGCCAGCAGCTTAGAAGTTCGGGGGAAGGGGACAGATACGCAGTATTTT
NA | TRBJ2-3 | TRBD2 | TRBV10-3 | CAIKGLAESSTDTQYF | TGTGCCATCAAGGGACTAGCAGAATCTAGCACAGATACGCAGTATTTT
NA | TRBJ1-2 | TRBD1 | TRBV2 | CASAPGTGYYGYTF | TGTGCCAGCGCCCCCGGGACAGGGTACTATGGCTACACCTTC
NA | TRBJ1-1 | NA | TRBV5-4 | CASSLQWGGENTEAFF | TGCGCCAGCAGCCTCCAATGGGGCGGGGAGAACACTGAAGCTTTCTTT
NA | TRBJ1-2 | NA | TRBV5-1 | CASSLRNGALGGYTF | TGCGCCAGCAGCTTACGGAACGGAGCTTTAGGCGGCTACACCTTC
NA | TRBJ2-3 | TRBD2 | TRBV28 | CASSLGLAGPGDTQYF | TGTGCCAGCAGTTTGGGACTAGCGGGGCCCGGAGATACGCAGTATTTT
once | TRBJ1-2 | TRBD1 | TRBV4-3 | CASSPEPGTANYGYTF | TGCGCCAGCAGCCCGGAACCCGGGACAGCCAACTATGGCTACACCTTC
NA | TRBJ1-4 | NA | TRBV9 | CASRDTVWGRSEKLFF | TGTGCCAGCAGAGACACAGTGTGGGGGCGTTCGGAAAAACTGTTTTTT
NA | TRBJ2-7 | NA | TRBV6-1 | CASSWGFGGRYEQYF | TGTGCCAGCAGTTGGGGATTCGGGGGTCGCTACGAGCAGTACTTC
few | TRBJ2-7 | TRBD1 | TRBV13 | CASSLRTGVPGEQYF | TGTGCCAGCAGCTTACGGACAGGGGTCCCCGGGGAGCAGTACTTC
NA | TRBJ2-4 | TRBD1 | TRBV6-5 | CASSYFPTQGASIQYF | TGTGCCAGCAGTTACTTTCCCACGCAGGGGGCAAGCATTCAGTACTTC
NA | TRBJ1-3 | NA | TRBV2 | CASNSFSGNTIYF | TGTGCCAGCAATTCGTTTTCTGGAAACACCATATATTTT
NA | TRBJ1-2 | NA | TRBV2 | CASSSQGGLGYTF | TGTGCCAGCAGTTCACAGGGAGGGTTGGGCTACACCTTC
NA | TRBJ1-6 | TRBD1 | TRBV20-1 | CSASGGLPLHF | TGCAGTGCTTCAGGGGGTCTACCCCTCCACTTT